The 29 T cell receptor beta chains in this list originate from one sample, sequenced in a study of Tregs in tolerant kidney transplant recipients. The assay was immunoSEQ multiplex PCR, and TCRdb's table has in-frame clones only and misses some. The repertoire holds about 94,000 clones, with roughly 93% as singletons. Material: CD4+ T cells from blood, obtained before the transplant. All receptors derive from a human donor who received a combined kidney and bone marrow transplant.

The chain recombines TRBV5-1 with TRBJ2-3; 9 nucleotides agree with TRBD2. After removal of 4 bases from V and 5 bases from J, the junction contained 5 bases not matched to a gene. This CDR3 is 14 amino acids long. CDR1 SGHRS and CDR2 YFSETQ come from the germline V gene. CDR3 nucleotide sequence: TGCGCCAGCAGCCCGGGGACTAGCCGAGATACGCAGTATTTT. This codes for CASSPGTSRDTQYF.

This chain links TRBV5-4 with TRBJ2-7; D gene uncertain. The CDR3 extends over 15 amino acids. Germline V gene data show CDR1 as SGHNT and CDR2 as YYREEE (reference sequence). V was pared by 0 bases and J by 1 base, with 11 bases between. CDR3 sequence reads: CASSLDFTRSYEQYF. CDR3 in DNA: TGTGCCAGCAGCTTGGACTTTACCCGATCCTACGAGCAGTACTTC.

The chain has TRBV6-6 and TRBJ1-1; possible D gene TRBD1, 5 bases. Trimming took 2 bases from V and 3 from J, leaving 13 bases between them. The CDR3 sequence is 15 residues long. CDR1 is MNHNY and CDR2 is SVGAGI in the germline V gene (reference sequence). Here the CDR3 DNA reads TGTGCCAGCAGTTACGCGGGGGTTGGGGACACTGAAGCTTTCTTT. Its protein is CASSYAGVGDTEAFF.

The chain recombines TRBV7-2 with TRBJ1-2; TRBD1 might be the D (5 bases). This CDR3 spans 13 amino acids. CDR1 is SGHTA, CDR2 FQGNSA, per germline. V was cut by 2 bases and J by 3 bases, with 7 bases left in between. In DNA, the CDR3 is TGTGCCAGCAGCTTATCCAGGGACTATGGCTACACCTTC. Protein: CASSLSRDYGYTF. The variable domain in full, with the rest retrieved from reference TRBV7-2 and TRBJ1-2, is GAGVSQSPSNKVTEKGKDVELRCDPISGHTALYWYRQSLGQGLEFLIYFQGNSAPDKSGLPSDRFSAERTGGSVSTLTIQRTQQEDSAVYLCASSLSRDYGYTFGSGTRLTVV.

This clone has just one count. This chain uses TRBV5-1 with TRBJ1-5; D unresolved. Trimming cost V 0 bases and J 10 bases, with 17 bases left between them. Germline values: CDR1 SGHRS, CDR2 YFSETQ. CDR3 length: 15 residues. The CDR3 protein is CASSLAEPEIFPQHF. CDR3 nucleotides: TGCGCCAGCAGCTTGGCGGAGCCGGAGATATTTCCCCAGCATTTT.

The chain joins TRBV7-2 to TRBJ1-1; TRBD1 is a possible D gene (6 bases). CDR1 and CDR2 (germline): SGHTA, FQGNSA. The CDR3 loop spans 15 amino acids. Trimming removed 1 base at V and 3 bases at J, with 12 bases between. The CDR3 DNA reads as TGTGCCAGCAGCTTAGGTCCCAGGGGTTACACTGAAGCTTTCTTT. This codes for CASSLGPRGYTEAFF.

This clone showed up just once. This chain uses TRBV19 with TRBJ2-7, with D tentatively TRBD2 (7 bases). This CDR3 is 16 amino acids long. Trimming removed 6 bases from V and 5 bases from J, with 23 bases in between. The germline CDR1 and CDR2 sequences are LNHDA and SQIVND (reference sequence). The CDR3 nucleotides are TGTGCCAGTAGCATCCCGCGGGGGCGAGGTCGAGACGAGCAGTACTTC. Amino acid sequence: CASSIPRGRGRDEQYF. Looking up the rest from reference TRBV19 and TRBJ2-7 gives the full variable domain: DGGITQSPKYLFRKEGQNVTLSCEQNLNHDAMYWYRQDPGQGLRLIYYSQIVNDFQKGDIAEGYSVSREKKESFPLTVTSAQKNPTAFYLCASSIPRGRGRDEQYFGPGTRLTVT.

V is TRBV18 and J is TRBJ2-6; perhaps TRBD2 as D (6 bases). Germline V gene lookup returns CDR1 KGHSH and CDR2 LQKENI. Trimming stripped 2 bases from V and 1 base from J, with 12 bases between. The CDR3 totals 17 residues. The CDR3 nucleotides read TGTGCCAGCTCACCAAGGCCCGCGGGGTCTGGGGCCAACGTCCTGACTTTC. This translates into CASSPRPAGSGANVLTF.

This chain connects TRBV4-3 to TRBJ1-2; D may be TRBD1 (5 bases). This CDR3 comprises 14 residues. Looked up from germline, CDR1 is LGHNA and CDR2 is YSLEER. Trimming removed 4 bases at V and 3 bases at J, with 12 bases between. The DNA for the CDR3 is TGCGCCAGCAGCCCATTCCGGGGGGACTATGGCTACACCTTC. Protein sequence: CASSPFRGDYGYTF.

V gene TRBV19 combines with J gene TRBJ2-3; weak D call: TRBD2 (6 bases). Trimming took 1 base from V and 0 from J, leaving 8 bases between them. The CDR3 has 15 residues. Germline CDR1 LNHDA, CDR2 SQIVND (reference sequence). The CDR3 DNA is TGTGCCAGTAGTATAGCCCGGGGGAGCACAGATACGCAGTATTTT. It codes for CASSIARGSTDTQYF.

The chain combines TRBV5-1 with TRBJ2-7; D gene uncertain. Trimming shortened V by 0 bases and J by 2 bases, and 9 bases separated the two germline ends. This CDR3 is built from 14 residues. Germline loops: CDR1 SGHRS, CDR2 YFSETQ. The CDR3 here is CASSLGAATYEQYF. The CDR3 nucleotides read TGCGCCAGCAGCTTGGGAGCCGCTACCTACGAGCAGTACTTC.

The gene calls are TRBV5-1 and TRBJ2-1; a weak D match, TRBD2 (7 bases). The CDR3 runs to 15 residues. The V end lost 2 bases, the J end lost 1 base, and 10 bases lay between the germline ends. From germline, CDR1 is SGHRS and CDR2 YFSETQ. CDR3 nucleotide sequence: TGCGCCAGCAGCTTAGGGGGGGCGTCCTACAATGAGCAGTTCTTC. Protein product: CASSLGGASYNEQFF.

V usage is TRBV14 and J usage is TRBJ2-1; 8 positions match TRBD2. CDR1 is SGHDN, CDR2 FVKESK, per germline. The V gene end was trimmed by 0 bases and the J gene end by 8 bases; junction bases not matched to a gene: 9. There are 16 residues in the CDR3. The DNA for the CDR3 is TGTGCCAGCAGCCAAGAAGCGGGGGTTTTTATCGATGAGCAGTTCTTC. It yields the protein CASSQEAGVFIDEQFF.

V is TRBV25-1 and J is TRBJ2-7; D unclear. In germline, CDR1 is MGHDK, CDR2 SYGVNS. V lost 3 bases and J 3 bases, leaving 15 bases between the germline ends. This CDR3 has 15 amino acids. Here the CDR3 DNA reads TGTGCCAGCAGTGATCCGGGTTCAGCCCACTACGAGCAGTACTTC. Translating gives CASSDPGSAHYEQYF.

The rearrangement joins TRBV5-1 to TRBJ1-1; D ambiguous. Germline CDR1 SGHRS, CDR2 YFSETQ. The CDR3 extends over 14 amino acids. The V end was cut by 3 bases, the J end by 0 bases, with 9 bases between. DNA of the CDR3: TGCGCCAGCAGCTCCGGGGTTTTGAACACTGAAGCTTTCTTT. Its translation is CASSSGVLNTEAFF. Drawing the rest from reference TRBV5-1 and TRBJ1-1, the complete variable domain is KAGVTQTPRYLIKTRGQQVTLSCSPISGHRSVSWYQQTPGQGLQFLFEYFSETQRNKGNFPGRFSGRQFSNSRSEMNVSTLELGDSALYLCASSSGVLNTEAFFGQGTRLTVV.

The genes are TRBV30 and TRBJ1-2; D not resolved. Per the germline V gene, CDR1 is GTSNPN and CDR2 is SVGIG (reference sequence). V shed 1 base and J shed 8 bases, with 8 bases lying between them. The CDR3 has 11 amino acids. The CDR3 region is CAWSAGLGYTF. CDR3 sequence (DNA): TGTGCCTGGAGTGCAGGTCTAGGCTACACCTTC.

This clone was observed a single time. V gene TRBV30 combines with J gene TRBJ2-2; 12 bases align to TRBD1. V shed 7 bases, J shed 6 bases, and the junction held 9 bases outside the gene matches. Germline assignment: CDR1 GTSNPN and CDR2 SVGIG (reference sequence). The CDR3 covers 15 residues. The CDR3 region is CASQAGTGGPGELFF. The CDR3 region has the DNA TGTGCCTCTCAGGCTGGGACAGGGGGCCCCGGGGAGCTGTTTTTT. The variable domain in full, with the rest retrieved from reference TRBV30 and TRBJ2-2, is SQTIHQWPATLVQPVGSPLSLECTVEGTSNPNLYWYRQAAGRGLQLLFYSVGIGQISSEVPQNLSASRPQDRQFILSSKKLLLSDSGFYLCASQAGTGGPGELFFGEGSRLTVL.

A single count supports this clone. The chain combines TRBV9 with TRBJ1-1, with D hard to call. The CDR3 extends over 14 amino acids. The V gene's germline CDR1 is SGDLS and CDR2 YYNGEE. Trimming took 0 bases from V and 8 from J, leaving 14 bases between them. For the CDR3, the DNA is TGTGCCAGCAGCGTAGGAGCGTCCCCGGGGGAAGCTTTCTTT. Amino acids: CASSVGASPGEAFF.

The chain couples TRBV6-1 to TRBJ1-1, with D possibly matching TRBD1 (5 bases). Trimming removed 6 bases from V and 1 base from J, with 9 bases in between. Germline assignment: CDR1 MNHNS and CDR2 SASEGT. The CDR3 consists of 13 residues. CDR3 loop: CASRSGQNTEAFF. In DNA, the CDR3 is TGTGCCAGCAGGTCCGGACAGAACACTGAAGCTTTCTTT.

J is TRBJ1-5 and V is TRBV7-2; D possibly corresponds to TRBD1 (6 bases). Trimming removed 3 bases from V and 0 bases from J, with 12 bases in between. Germline V CDR1 and CDR2: SGHTA, FQGNSA. CDR3 length: 16 residues. The CDR3 sequence: CASSFSTGISNQPQHF. CDR3 DNA: TGTGCCAGCAGCTTTAGTACAGGGATTAGCAATCAGCCCCAGCATTTT.

The rearrangement uses TRBV5-1 and TRBJ2-1; 8 bases line up with TRBD1. With V trimmed by 0 bases and J by 11 bases, 10 bases remained unmatched. Germline V gene data show CDR1 as SGHRS and CDR2 as YFSETQ. The CDR3 is made up of 15 amino acids. DNA of the CDR3: TGCGCCAGCAGCTTGGCTTCAGTAGGGACAGGCCAGCAGTTCTTC. This encodes CASSLASVGTGQQFF.

The rearrangement links TRBV10-3 to TRBJ2-7; tentatively, D is TRBD1 (5 bases). With 4 bases removed from V and 5 bases from J, the gap between germline ends came to 12 bases. The CDR3 covers 13 residues. Germline CDR1 is ENHRY and CDR2 is SYGVKD. The chain's CDR3 is CAISVPQGNEQYF. CDR3 DNA sequence: TGTGCCATCAGTGTTCCCCAGGGAAACGAGCAGTACTTC.

This clone was seen a few times. The V and J genes are TRBV7-2 and TRBJ2-6; weak D call: TRBD1 (6 bases). The CDR3 covers 17 residues. Trimming stripped 1 base from V and 0 bases from J, with 10 bases between. CDR1 is SGHTA and CDR2 is FQGNSA in the germline V gene. The CDR3 protein is CASSLVGHPSGANVLTF. CDR3 DNA sequence: TGTGCCAGCAGCTTAGTGGGACACCCCTCTGGGGCCAACGTCCTGACTTTC. The full variable domain, rest sourced from reference TRBV7-2 and TRBJ2-6, is GAGVSQSPSNKVTEKGKDVELRCDPISGHTALYWYRQSLGQGLEFLIYFQGNSAPDKSGLPSDRFSAERTGGSVSTLTIQRTQQEDSAVYLCASSLVGHPSGANVLTFGAGSRLTVL.

V gene TRBV7-9 combines with J gene TRBJ2-7; D is perhaps TRBD1 (6 bases). V was clipped by 3 bases and J by 3 bases, with 12 bases between them. The CDR3 covers 14 residues. In germline, CDR1 is SEHNR, CDR2 FQNEAQ (reference sequence). CDR3 sequence reads: CASSFRGSSYEQYF. CDR3 coding DNA: TGTGCCAGCAGCTTCAGGGGCAGTAGCTACGAGCAGTACTTC.

The rearrangement links TRBV19 to TRBJ1-2, with 7 nucleotides matching TRBD1. Germline loops: CDR1 LNHDA, CDR2 SQIVND (reference sequence). J gave up 4 bases and V 6 bases, and 5 bases lay outside the gene matches. The CDR3 is 13 residues long. The CDR3 loop is CASRTTGVYGYTF. CDR3 nucleotides: TGTGCCAGTAGGACCACAGGGGTCTATGGCTACACCTTC.

The J gene is TRBJ1-1, the V gene TRBV4-2, with D unresolved. This CDR3 region has 13 residues. Germline V gives CDR1 LGHNA, CDR2 YNFKEQ. Trimming pared 0 bases from V and 1 base from J, leaving 3 bases between. The CDR3 nucleotides read TGTGCCAGCAGCCAAGACCGGAACACTGAAGCTTTCTTT. Translation: CASSQDRNTEAFF.

The chain has TRBV5-8 and TRBJ1-1; D is uncertain. Germline V gene lookup returns CDR1 SGHTS and CDR2 YDEGEE. The germline V and J ends were trimmed by 2 bases and 6 bases, with 11 bases remaining between them. The CDR3 contains 13 residues. The DNA for the CDR3 is TGTGCCAGCAGCTTACTGCCCGGGGCTGAAGCTTTCTTT. Its translation is CASSLLPGAEAFF.

The chain carries TRBV6-1 and TRBJ2-1, with D unclear. The germline CDR1 and CDR2 sequences are MNHNS and SASEGT. Trimming took 7 bases from V and 0 from J, leaving 10 bases between them. The CDR3 runs 14 residues. The CDR3 region is CASNAVSSYNEQFF. The CDR3 nucleotides read TGTGCCAGCAACGCGGTGAGCTCCTACAATGAGCAGTTCTTC.

This clone was detected only once. This chain connects TRBV19 to TRBJ1-1; TRBD1 matches 8 bases. V lost 3 bases, J lost 6 bases, and 6 bases stayed unmatched. CDR1 is LNHDA, CDR2 SQIVND, per germline (reference sequence). This CDR3 has 14 amino acids. CDR3 region: CASSIRTGRAEAFF. CDR3 nucleotides: TGTGCCAGTAGTATCCGGACAGGGAGGGCTGAAGCTTTCTTT.